The clone carrying this T cell receptor (beta chain) was seen only a few times. This sample is drawn from a study of blood T cell repertoires in COVID-19. The wider study: T cells, B-cell-depleted T cells, or PBMCs supplied cDNA or gDNA.

This CDR3 is 15 amino acids long. Germline V gene data show CDR1 as MDHEN and CDR2 as SYDVKM. The junction had 6 bases not matched to a gene; V was cut back by 3 bases and J by 9 bases. Measured with immunoSEQ multiplex PCR; TCRdb has only the in-frame clones, and not every one. The table includes approximately 75,000 clones, more than 70% detected once. The sequenced sample consisted of peripheral blood. This chain links TRBV28 with TRBJ2-1, with 12 bases lining up with TRBD2. This clonotype was obtained from a man older than 75 with acute or convalescent COVID-19. The CDR3 sequence is CASSFSGLAGIEQFF. CDR3 DNA: TGTGCCAGCAGTTTTTCTGGACTAGCGGGAATTGAGCAGTTCTTC.